The entry that follows covers one TCR beta chain sequence. Its antigen is undetermined. TCRdb's table, derived via immunoSEQ multiplex PCR, lists solely in-frame clones and lacks some. This sample has under 40,000 clones, with around 90% found just once. The record originates from a study of PD-1 blockade in classical Hodgkin lymphoma. Germline V CDR1 and CDR2: WNHNN, SYGVQD (reference sequence). The CDR3 runs 13 residues. The ends were cut back, 4 bases at V and 1 base at J, with 7 bases in the middle. As for time point: newly diagnosed, previously untreated cHL patient sample. Using magnetic negative selection, the CD4+ T cells were separated out of thawed PBMCs. Regarding the study as a whole: As was reported, newly diagnosed patients showed lower baseline TCR diversity than healthy donors did.

The clonotype comes from a human donor with classical Hodgkin lymphoma. V gene TRBV10-1 combines with J gene TRBJ1-1; D remains unclear. Sequencing used CD4+ T cells from blood. CDR3 nucleotide sequence: TGCGCCAGCAGTGGAAACCGGAACACTGAAGCTTTCTTT. Protein: CASSGNRNTEAFF.